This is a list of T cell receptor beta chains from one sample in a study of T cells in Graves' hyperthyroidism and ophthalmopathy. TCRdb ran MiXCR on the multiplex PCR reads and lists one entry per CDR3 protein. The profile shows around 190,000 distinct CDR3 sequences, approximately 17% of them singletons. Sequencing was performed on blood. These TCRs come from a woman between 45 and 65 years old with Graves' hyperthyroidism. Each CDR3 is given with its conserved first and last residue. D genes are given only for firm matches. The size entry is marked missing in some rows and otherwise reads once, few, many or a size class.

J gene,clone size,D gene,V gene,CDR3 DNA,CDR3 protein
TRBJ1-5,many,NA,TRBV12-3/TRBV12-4,TGTGCCAGCAGTTGGTCAGGGGAGCGGCCCCAGCATTTT,CASSWSGERPQHF
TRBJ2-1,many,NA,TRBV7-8,TGTGCCAGCAGCATAGGGGTTACGGGGAATGAGCAGTTCTTC,CASSIGVTGNEQFF
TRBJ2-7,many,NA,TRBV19,TGTGCCAGTAGTATATCCAGGGGAAAGTCCTACGAGCAGTACTTC,CASSISRGKSYEQYF
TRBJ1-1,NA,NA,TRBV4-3,TGCGCCAGCAGCCAAGATGGGCCATCTGCCACTGAAGCTTTCTTT,CASSQDGPSATEAFF
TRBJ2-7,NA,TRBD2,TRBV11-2,TGTGCCAGCAGCTTTAGCGGGGGGTTCCTCGAGCAGTACTTC,CASSFSGGFLEQYF
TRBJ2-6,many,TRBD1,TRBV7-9,TGTGCCAGCAGCCTGGGAAGAGCTGGGACAGTTCAATCTGGGGCCAACGTCCTGACTTTC,CASSLGRAGTVQSGANVLTF
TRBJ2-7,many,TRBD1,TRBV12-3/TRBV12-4,TGTGCCAGCAGGCCCGGGACAGGGGGCGAGAAGCAGTACTTC,CASRPGTGGEKQYF
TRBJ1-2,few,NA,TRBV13,TGTGCCAGCAGCTTAGTTAGCGGGGAGAACTATGGCTACACCTTC,CASSLVSGENYGYTF
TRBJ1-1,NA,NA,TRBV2,TGTGCCAGCAGTATTCAGGGAGGGAACACTGAAGCTTTCTTT,CASSIQGGNTEAFF
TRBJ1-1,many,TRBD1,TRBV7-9,TGTGCCAGCAGGGACAGGGGAGGAGCTTTCTTT,CASRDRGGAFF
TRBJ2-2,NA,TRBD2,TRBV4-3,TGCGCCAGCAGCCAAGACCTTCTCCTTAGCGGGGAGATCCCATCCAGGGCCAACACCGGGGAGCTGTTTTTT,CASSQDLLLSGEIPSRANTGELFF
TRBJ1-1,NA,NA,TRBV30,TGTGCCTGGAGTGTACGGGACGGAGCTTTCTTT,CAWSVRDGAFF
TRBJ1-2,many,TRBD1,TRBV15,TGTGCCACCAGCAGCCCGGGACAGGGGGCTTACAACTATGGCTACACCTTC,CATSSPGQGAYNYGYTF
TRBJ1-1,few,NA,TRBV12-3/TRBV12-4,TGTGCCAGCAGTTTATCCCCAAGGGCTTTCTTGAACACTGAAGCTTTCTTT,CASSLSPRAFLNTEAFF
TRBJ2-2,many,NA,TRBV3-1,TGTGCCAGCAGAACCTCAGCGAACACCGGGGAGCTGTTTTTT,CASRTSANTGELFF
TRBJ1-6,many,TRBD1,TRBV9,TGTGCCAGCAGCGGGCAGGGGGCTAGTTCACCCCTCCACTTT,CASSGQGASSPLHF
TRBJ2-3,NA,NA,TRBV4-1,TGCGCCAGCAGCCAACTTCCAAGGAGCACAGATACGCAGTATTTT,CASSQLPRSTDTQYF
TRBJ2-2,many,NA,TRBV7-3,TGTGCCAGCAGCTTAACAAATCCCGGGGAGCTGTTTTTT,CASSLTNPGELFF
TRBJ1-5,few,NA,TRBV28,TGTGCCAGCAGTTTATCGGTCCAGCAAGCCCAGCATTTT,CASSLSVQQAQHF
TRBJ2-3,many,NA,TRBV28,TGTGCCAGCAGCATAGTCCTAGCCGATACGCAGTATTTT,CASSIVLADTQYF
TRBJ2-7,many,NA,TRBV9,TGTGCCAGCAGCCTTGGGGAGGGGGCGAGCTGGGGCGAGCAGTACTTC,CASSLGEGASWGEQYF
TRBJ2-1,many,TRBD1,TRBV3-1,TGTGCCAGCAGCCAAGTATCCGGGACAGGGAATGAGCAGTTCTTC,CASSQVSGTGNEQFF
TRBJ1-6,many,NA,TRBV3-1,TGTGCCAGCAGCCGGGGACAAAATTCACCCCTCCACTTT,CASSRGQNSPLHF
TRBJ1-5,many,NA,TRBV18,TGTGCCAGCTCACCGAGCCCCGGTCAGCCCCAGCATTTT,CASSPSPGQPQHF
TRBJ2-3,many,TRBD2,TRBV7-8,TGTGCCAGCAGCTTAGGAGGTGGTGGTAGCGGGGGATCGCAGTATTTT,CASSLGGGGSGGSQYF
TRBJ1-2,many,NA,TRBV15,TGTGCCACCAGCAGAGATCTGGCAGCCGACCCCTTCTATGGCTACACCTTC,CATSRDLAADPFYGYTF
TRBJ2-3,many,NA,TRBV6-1,TGTGCCAGCCACCTGCGCGGGGGCACAGATACGCAGTATTTT,CASHLRGGTDTQYF
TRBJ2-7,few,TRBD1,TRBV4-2,TGTGCCAGCAGCCTAGGACAGGTGTTCTCCTACGAGCAGTACTTC,CASSLGQVFSYEQYF
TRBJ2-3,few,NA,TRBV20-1,TGCAGTGCTCTGAGGGGACGGAGCACAGATACGCAGTATTTT,CSALRGRSTDTQYF
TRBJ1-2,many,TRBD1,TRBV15,TGTGCCACCAGCAGGGGACAGGGATATGGCTACACCTTC,CATSRGQGYGYTF
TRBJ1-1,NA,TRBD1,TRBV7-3,TGTGCCAGCAGCGGGCCAGGGGGCCGGACTGAAGCTTTCTTT,CASSGPGGRTEAFF
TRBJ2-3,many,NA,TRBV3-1,TGTGCCAGCAGCCCTTCAGATACGCAGTATTTT,CASSPSDTQYF
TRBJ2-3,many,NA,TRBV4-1,TGCGCCAGCAGCCAAGATCCTCCCCCGAGCACAGATACGCAGTATTTT,CASSQDPPPSTDTQYF
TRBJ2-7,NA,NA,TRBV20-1,TGCAGTGCTAGGGACTCAAAAGCCTACGAGCAGTACTTC,CSARDSKAYEQYF
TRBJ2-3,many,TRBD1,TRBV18,TGTGCCAGCTCACCACGAGACAGGGGACGAGATACGCAGTATTTT,CASSPRDRGRDTQYF